The 19 T cell receptor beta chains below all came from one sample that was sequenced in a study of T cells after yellow fever vaccination. TCRdb passed the 5' RACE reads through MiXCR, listing each CDR3 protein once. The sample lists around 600,000 distinct CDR3 sequences; roughly an eighth were seen once. The source material was PBMCs, sampled on the day of the yellow fever booster vaccination. Receptors originate from a man aged 30 to 45 who received the YFV17D yellow fever vaccine.

At least ten counts were recorded for this clonotype. The chain carries TRBV7-2 and TRBJ2-3; the match to TRBD2 covers 7 bases. The length of the CDR3 is 15 residues. J gave up 4 bases and V 5 bases, and 9 bases lay outside the gene matches. CDR1 and CDR2 (germline): SGHTA, FQGNSA. In DNA, the CDR3 is TGTGCCAGCAGCCAGCAGACTAGCCTAGCAGATACGCAGTATTTT. It codes for CASSQQTSLADTQYF.

This clonotype was found a few times. The chain couples TRBV20-1 to TRBJ1-5; the D is unclear. This CDR3 contains 15 residues. Trimming took 0 bases from V and 1 from J, leaving 10 bases between them. Germline CDR1 and CDR2: DFQATT and SNEGSKA (reference sequence). The CDR3, as DNA: TGCAGTGCTAGAGAGAGAGGCAGGAGCAATCAGCCCCAGCATTTT. Protein sequence: CSARERGRSNQPQHF.

In its sample, this clonotype was seen a few times. The chain couples TRBV2 to TRBJ1-1; TRBD1 aligns across 9 bases. In germline, CDR1 is SNHLY, CDR2 FYNNEI. V shed 5 bases, J shed 10 bases, and the junction held 11 bases outside the gene matches. The CDR3 loop spans 14 amino acids. The CDR3 DNA reads as TGTGCCAGCAGTCCGTCTCGTGGGACAGGGCTAGCTTTCTTT. Residues: CASSPSRGTGLAFF.

This clonotype was seen only a few times. The CDR3 sequence: CASSVALGGRGIYNEQFF. The CDR3 DNA sequence: TGTGCCAGCAGCGTAGCTTTGGGCGGGAGGGGTATCTACAATGAGCAGTTCTTC. The gene calls are TRBV9 and TRBJ2-1; 9 nucleotides align to TRBD2. Germline lookup yields CDR1 SGDLS and CDR2 YYNGEE. The V and J ends lost 0 bases and 3 bases, in that order; junction bases with no gene match: 10. The CDR3 contains 18 residues.

This chain joins TRBV28 and TRBJ1-4; D gene unclear. Trimming cost V 1 base and J 8 bases, with 14 bases left between them. Germline CDR1 MDHEN, CDR2 SYDVKM. This CDR3 has 15 residues. Written as DNA, the CDR3 is TGTGCCAGCAGTTTATTACGGTCAGGTTGGGAAAAACTGTTTTTT. It encodes CASSLLRSGWEKLFF.

This clonotype showed up many times. The V gene is TRBV5-6, the J gene TRBJ2-1; D not resolved. The length of the CDR3 is 13 residues. V was pared by 0 bases and J by 8 bases, with 9 bases between. Germline V lookup: CDR1 SGHDT, CDR2 YYEEEE. The CDR3 sequence is CASSLELDDEQFF. The CDR3 DNA reads as TGTGCCAGCAGCTTGGAATTAGACGATGAGCAGTTCTTC.

V and J are TRBV4-1 and TRBJ1-5; unclear D gene. The CDR3 has 13 residues. Trimming pared 1 base from V and 7 bases from J, leaving 8 bases between. The germline V gene has CDR1 MGHRA and CDR2 YSYEKL. The CDR3 DNA is TGCGCCAGCAGCCAAGGAGGGTTACAGCCCCAGCATTTT. Amino acid sequence: CASSQGGLQPQHF.

This clonotype was seen more than once but under ten times. V usage is TRBV4-3 and J usage is TRBJ1-3; D uncertain. Germline V gene lookup returns CDR1 LGHNA and CDR2 YSLEER. The V end was cut by 1 base, the J end by 3 bases, with 16 bases between. The CDR3 has 17 amino acids. The CDR3 nucleotides read TGCGCCAGCAGCCAAGGTCTCGGCATCGTGCGTGGAAACACCATATATTTT. Translating it yields CASSQGLGIVRGNTIYF.

This clonotype appeared a few times. The V gene is TRBV6-5, the J gene TRBJ1-3; possibly TRBD1 for D (5 bases). Per germline, CDR1 MNHEY and CDR2 SVGAGI. The CDR3 totals 16 residues. Deletions cut 0 bases from V and 4 bases from J, with 13 bases between. The CDR3, as DNA: TGTGCCAGCAGTTACTCGGGACCCCCAAGAGGAAACACCATATATTTT. Translation gives CASSYSGPPRGNTIYF.

This chain uses TRBV5-1 with TRBJ2-1, with D perhaps TRBD1 (6 bases). The germline V gene encodes CDR1 SGHRS and CDR2 YFSETQ. V shed 6 bases and J shed 2 bases, with 9 bases lying between them. CDR3 size: 13 residues. CDR3 in DNA: TGCGCCAGCATGACAGGTACCTACAATGAGCAGTTCTTC. Its protein is CASMTGTYNEQFF.

This chain uses TRBV20-1 with TRBJ2-3; possible D gene TRBD1, 6 bases. Germline V lookup: CDR1 DFQATT, CDR2 SNEGSKA (reference sequence). V lost 4 bases to trimming and J lost 4 bases, with 12 bases between them. The CDR3 is 13 amino acids. The CDR3 coding sequence is TGCAGTGCTAATCGACAGGTACCAGATACGCAGTATTTT. It translates to CSANRQVPDTQYF.

This clonotype was seen a few times. The genes are TRBV12-3 or TRBV12-4 and TRBJ1-5; 7 bases are a match to TRBD1. Unmatched junction bases numbered 4, after V lost 6 bases and J lost 2 bases. This CDR3 contains 14 residues. CDR3 sequence reads: CASRIDRGNQPQHF. DNA for the CDR3: TGTGCCAGCAGAATAGACAGGGGCAATCAGCCCCAGCATTTT.

This clonotype was counted a few times. The rearrangement joins TRBV15 to TRBJ2-5, with D perhaps TRBD2 (5 bases). Trimming left V 0 bases short and J 5 bases short, with 10 bases between. The germline CDR1 and CDR2 sequences are LNHNV and YYDKDF (reference sequence). This CDR3 comprises 14 residues. The CDR3 DNA sequence: TGTGCCACCAGCAGAGATGAAGGGAGCGAGACCCAGTACTTC. This sequence encodes CATSRDEGSETQYF.

V and J are TRBV4-3 and TRBJ2-4, with D unclear. In germline, CDR1 is LGHNA, CDR2 YSLEER. V lost 0 bases to trimming and J lost 4 bases, with 10 bases between them. The CDR3 is made up of 15 amino acids. The CDR3 sequence: CASSQEVNTKNIQYF. The CDR3 DNA follows: TGCGCCAGCAGCCAAGAAGTGAACACGAAAAACATTCAGTACTTC.

V gene TRBV27 combines with J gene TRBJ2-7, with 9 bases matching TRBD1. Germline CDR1 reads MNHEY; CDR2 reads SMNVEV (reference sequence). The V and J ends lost 4 bases and 5 bases, in that order; junction bases with no gene match: 3. The CDR3 length is 13 residues. As DNA, the CDR3 is TGTGCCAGCAGTTACAGGGGGCTCCACGAGCAGTACTTC. Protein product: CASSYRGLHEQYF.

The V and J genes are TRBV20-1 and TRBJ2-6; no firm D call. Trimming took 3 bases from V and 0 from J, leaving 15 bases between them. Germline V gene data show CDR1 as DFQATT and CDR2 as SNEGSKA (reference sequence). The CDR3 is 17 residues long. The CDR3 reads CSASHRSPNSGANVLTF. The CDR3 DNA is TGCAGTGCTAGTCATCGGTCCCCTAACTCTGGGGCCAACGTCCTGACTTTC.

This clonotype occurred a few times. The rearrangement uses TRBV29-1 and TRBJ2-7; no reliable D call. The CDR3 spans 13 residues. Trimming stripped 4 bases from V and 0 bases from J, with 10 bases between. Per the germline V gene, CDR1 is SQVTM and CDR2 is ANQGSEA. The CDR3 nucleotides read TGCAGCGTTGGGGTACAGAGCTCCTACGAGCAGTACTTC. It encodes CSVGVQSSYEQYF.

This clonotype has at least ten counts. The V and J genes are TRBV15 and TRBJ1-1, with D possibly matching TRBD1 (5 bases). This CDR3 spans 15 amino acids. Trimming cost V 0 bases and J 4 bases, with 12 bases left between them. Germline values: CDR1 LNHNV, CDR2 YYDKDF (reference sequence). CDR3 protein: CATSREYSGPTEAFF. CDR3 bases: TGTGCCACCAGCAGAGAGTACTCGGGGCCCACTGAAGCTTTCTTT.

This chain connects TRBV29-1 to TRBJ2-3; the D gene is possibly TRBD2 (7 bases). The V end lost 7 bases, the J end lost 0 bases, and 17 bases lay between the germline ends. The CDR3 contains 15 residues. Germline CDR1 and CDR2: SQVTM and ANQGSEA. CDR3 sequence: CSARGGGLSTDTQYF. The CDR3 DNA reads as TGCAGCGCAAGAGGGGGGGGACTGAGCACAGATACGCAGTATTTT.